The T cell receptor beta chain under discussion was sequenced for a study of T-cell reconstitution after alpha-beta-depleted transplantation in children (dated by TCRdb to the mid-2010s). Broadly, across the study: Using TCR repertoire profiling, the study quantitatively followed how T-cell immune reconstitution unfolded in children after TCRalphabeta/CD19-depleted allogeneic hematopoietic cell transplantation.

This clonotype was observed at least ten times. Its antigen is not yet known. The record has no base qualities; no much larger clone is one base away. The library was prepared using PCR. TCRdb lists the instrument as Illumina HiSeq 2500. To normalize quantification of the TCRbeta repertoire, the TCR libraries were built with molecular barcoding that relied on unique molecular identifiers. In TCRdb, the public reads were trimmed at Q25 with fastp and aligned with MiXCR, with productive beta chains retained. Each record represents a unique CDR3 protein, reported with the most common genes and DNA among its rows. Recorded for this sample are about 540,000 distinct CDR3 sequences; about 17% of them occurred a single time. Together, the top ten hold 2.5% to 4% of the sample. From its cysteine to its phenylalanine, the CDR3 spans 16 amino acids. The read is trimmed to its CDR3 DNA, 48 bases read in frame from base 1. V is clipped by 6 bases and J by 1 base, and the sequence between their germline boundaries is 19 bases long. The CDR1 and CDR2 encoded by the germline V gene (reference sequence) are MNHEY and SMNVEV.

This sequence uses TRBV27 and TRBJ2-7; TRBD2 could be the D gene, as 6 bases match. This sample comprised PBMCs from the stem cell graft donor, obtained from the stem cell graft. The source of this sequence is a human donor who donated a stem cell graft to a child with acute lymphoblastic leukemia. The CDR3 reads CASRGMWPSDSYEQYF. Read as DNA, the sequence is TGTGCCAGCAGAGGAATGTGGCCTAGCGATTCCTACGAGCAGTACTTC.